This TCR beta chain was recovered during a study of cytomegalovirus exposure and HLA in healthy donors (TCRdb year 2017). Some background on the complete study: An earlier analysis of approximately 640 of the donors reported 250 to 300 Gb of sequence data and roughly 110 million unique TCR beta sequences from 150 million to 200 million T cells. An early release covering just under 650 HLA-typed donors comprised approximately 290 gigabases of sequencing data and approximately 80 million unique TCR sequences. The genetic ancestry cluster associated with self-reported Caucasian donors included about 81% of the 350 to 500 genotyped donors. The study was designed to test whether signatures of past pathogen exposure could be identified by cataloging public T cell receptors. Using immunosequencing, the study profiled T cell repertoires from some 670 subjects and related those repertoires to cytomegalovirus serostatus. Along with the approximately 620-subject first cohort, a separate validation cohort of 120 different subjects was used. To predict cytomegalovirus infection status, the study combined high-throughput TCR immunosequencing, statistical association of individual TCRs with disease status, and machine learning. In a later analysis, previously published TCR beta repertoires from some 640 donors were re-analyzed and high-resolution HLA genotyping was added so that TCR occurrence patterns could be studied. The later analysis used no new phenotypic data to find candidate immune exposures, relying instead on TCR beta sequences and their occurrence across donors. An earlier analysis of several hundred of the donors applied high-throughput TCR beta sequencing to assess whether each TCR beta V gene segment acted as functional or pseudogenic. Donor age, sex, ethnicity and CMV serostatus were compiled together with the repertoire data. In a later genetic analysis, genome-wide SNP genotypes for about three fifths of the 666 donors were used, and that subset was treated as a discovery cohort. Every repertoire in the discovery cohort had been generated on one and the same sequencing platform. Class I and class II HLA loci were covered by the typing at four-digit resolution. Typing coverage varied by locus: roughly 629-640 donors for A, B, C, DRB1 and DQB1; more than 500 for DQA1; 600 to 610 for DPA1; 450 to 480 for DPB1. Roughly 5 DR-DQ haplotypes were treated as single units for association and clustering because of strong linkage in the cohort. On average, around 200,000 unique TCR beta nucleotide sequences were sequenced per donor among about 400 genotyped donors of the cohort, with roughly 18% of those sequences being non-productive.

In total, approximately 690 healthy bone marrow donors made up the cohort. At the time of sampling, every cohort member was nominally healthy, though immune exposures that went unrecorded were likely present. The donor was CMV seropositive and was included in the group of almost 300 seropositive cohort members. A peripheral blood sample was collected from each donor, and TCR beta sequencing was performed on peripheral blood mononuclear cells. Genomic DNA extraction from the blood cell samples was performed with the Qiagen DNeasy Blood Extraction Kit. Results the study describes overall, beyond this receptor: The presence/absence analyses assumed that sequencing depth was roughly uniform across donors, and that assumption may not be true. In an earlier analysis of around 600 of the donors, most TCR beta V segments were observed in productive rearrangements about 87% or about 30% of the time, broadly matching IMGT annotations. Most TCR sequences were seen in very few donors, while some public TCRs were found in many individuals. According to the authors, the approach could potentially be generalized to other disease states and immunological phenotypes. A later genetic analysis reported fewer N-insertions in productive TCRs among donors in an Asian-associated ancestry cluster than the roughly 690-donor mean. For the cohort, immune exposure information was limited to CMV serostatus. A further reported finding was that TCR beta sequences accurately predicted the HLA-A and HLA-B alleles for most subjects in the first cohort. When HLA alleles, especially DR and DQ, strongly co-occurred, TCR associations were difficult to assign to individual alleles. Because the 87-base-pair reads could not distinguish some IMGT-functional V segments, including TRBV6-2 and TRBV6-3, those segments were excluded. V-gene and J-gene trimming of TCR beta chains was associated with a missense DCLRE1C variant in a later genetic analysis, and the association was replicated in an independent cohort. A cluster of highly shared sequence variants was judged likely to represent a technical artifact of the sequencing pipeline. Because counts were too low, about 18 rarely observed V segments, including chromosome 9 orphons, were excluded from the earlier analysis of some 540 of the donors. A later analysis found that HLA-associated TCR beta chains were more clonally expanded and had lower generation probabilities than equally common non-associated chains. A later analysis reported that several top co-occurrence clusters appeared linked to parvovirus B19, influenza, CMV and Epstein-Barr virus. According to a later analysis, TCR association rates differed among HLA loci, with DRB1 alleles showing the most associated TCRs and HLA-C alleles showing the fewest. Linkage disequilibrium might explain the correlated functional status among segregating V segments, but an unknown experimental factor could not be excluded. According to a later analysis, most CMV-associated TCR beta chains appeared to be HLA-restricted, and the HLA associations seemed to be driven largely by CMV exposure. The cohort was sequenced for TCR beta chains only, and without alpha or paired-chain data the features that could be detected were limited. The study gave a list of over 150 TCR beta chains associated with cytomegalovirus. Three of the identified cytomegalovirus-associated TCR beta chains were confirmed in vitro to be specific for cytomegalovirus antigens. The classifier was reported to diagnose cytomegalovirus status with high specificity and sensitivity in both the original and validation cohorts. HLA typing was unavailable for some donors at each locus, so association tests used only the typed subset. A later analysis associated about 16,000 TCR beta sequences with specific HLA alleles at a false discovery rate of 0.05.

Points on this clone: This clone's antigen is unknown. Base qualities are missing; no much larger clone stands one base away.

The protocol used for the library was the immunoSEQ multiplex PCR assay. For the multiplex PCR, a mixture combining 60 forward primers for TCR Vbeta segments and 13 reverse primers for TCR Jbeta segments was used. A multiplex PCR assay on genomic DNA amplified the CDR3 region of rearranged TCR beta genes. Amplified TCR beta libraries were sequenced as 87-base-pair reads on the Illumina HiSeq System. In the source study's methods: A later analysis tallied tens of millions of unique TCR beta chains across the 666 repertoires, and about 10 million of those chains were shared by two or more donors. A nearest-neighbor algorithm error-corrected the raw reads and collapsed the reads into unique sequences, merging closely related sequences to remove PCR and sequencing errors. V, D and J gene segments were assigned by aligning CDR3 sequences to IMGT reference sequences. Each retained sequence needed at least a six-nucleotide match to both a V gene segment and a J gene segment. A rearrangement was called productive if the CDR3 had no stop codons and remained in frame with V and J, and every other rearrangement was called non-productive. Following IMGT convention, CDR3 was defined as the stretch from the second conserved V-encoded cysteine up to the conserved J-encoded phenylalanine. The earlier analysis of more than 450 of the donors excluded sequences that lacked an unambiguous match to a single V gene segment. An earlier analysis of a few hundred of the donors classified V segments as functional when productive rearrangements were above 56.7% and as segregating when the standard deviation between donors was above 5%. A statistical classification framework was built to diagnose cytomegalovirus status from the catalog of TCR beta chain sequences. In a later analysis, V and J genes were assigned by comparing TCR nucleotide sequences against IMGT/GENE-DB human TR gene sequences. Using the TCRdist pipeline, a later analysis assigned CDR3 sequences along with most-parsimonious VDJ recombination scenarios. In a later analysis, each TCR beta chain was defined by its CDR3 amino acid sequence together with its V-gene family, and reads without a unique V-gene family were excluded. In a later analysis, several hundred highly shared, low-generation-probability nucleotide sequences were removed to address suspected cross-contamination and a sequencing artifact. A later analysis calculated a clonal expansion index for each public chain from normalized within-repertoire ranks of inferred template counts. In a later analysis, generation probabilities were computed with a VDJ recombination model fitted to out-of-frame rearrangements, and the resulting probabilities were checked against IGoR. Hypergeometric tests were used in a later analysis to score TCR-TCR, TCR-HLA and TCR-CMV co-occurrence, with a repertoire-size bias correction applied to the TCR pairs. To estimate false discovery rates, a later analysis permuted the HLA or CMV assignments 20 times. In a later analysis, co-occurring TCRs were grouped using DBSCAN, and TCRdist sequence similarity was added for clustering within HLA-allele-positive subsets. Co-occurrence clustering excluded repertoires with fewer than 30,000 or more than 120,000 public chains, plus five with anomalous nucleotide sharing. Held by TCRdb, this immuneACCESS table contains in-frame sequences only and omits some clones. Under half of the omission traces to an unresolved V gene where checked; the cause of the rest is unknown. The V and J calls and clone size were taken over from that table, and D and trimming were inferred from the DNA. The sample has 99,000 or so clones on record, about 79% of them singletons. The ten largest clonotypes hold 3% to 4% of the sample.

The CDR3 spans 16 residues, from the cysteine through the phenylalanine. CDR3 DNA only is kept here, 48 bases in frame from base 1. Taken from the germline V gene, the CDR1 and CDR2 loops are SGDLS and YYNGEE. At the junction V is shortened by 0 bases and J by 7 bases, with 14 bases in between. The sequence links TRBV9 to TRBJ1-6; D gene: possibly TRBD1, on 5 matching bases. Sequencing used PBMCs. The sequence came from a male donor in good health and CMV-seropositive. In nucleotide form, the sequence is TGTGCCAGCAGCGTAGCGGGGGGTAGGCCAAATTCACCCCTCCACTTT. Translation gives CASSVAGGRPNSPLHF.